The 13 T cell receptor beta chains below were found in one sample sequenced in a study of T cell changes during pregnancy in multiple sclerosis (dated by TCRdb to the late 2010s). Library method: the immunoSEQ multiplex PCR assay. TCRdb holds this immuneACCESS table with in-frame rearrangements only. Some clones are missing; in checked studies, unresolved V genes explain under half, and the rest has no known cause. Here the sample has around 110,000 clones; around 90% occur a single time. 1.6% of the sample lies in the top ten. The sample in question was peripheral blood, obtained after pregnancy. The receptors originated from a female donor with multiple sclerosis, enrolled in a pregnancy study.

The chain combines TRBV5-1 with TRBJ1-1, with D unresolved. The CDR3 contains 13 residues. Germline values: CDR1 SGHRS, CDR2 YFSETQ. The V end lost 7 bases, the J end lost 0 bases, and 10 bases lay between the germline ends. The CDR3 spells CASHAGVNTEAFF. The CDR3 region has the DNA TGCGCCAGCCACGCAGGCGTGAACACTGAAGCTTTCTTT.

The rearrangement joins TRBV15 to TRBJ2-7; D not certain. The V end was cut by 3 bases, the J end by 0 bases, with 15 bases between. CDR1 LNHNV and CDR2 YYDKDF come from the germline V gene (reference sequence). CDR3 length equals 16 residues. Written as DNA, the CDR3 is TGTGCCACCAGCAGCCTTCGGGTTTTTAGCTCCTACGAGCAGTACTTC. Translating gives CATSSLRVFSSYEQYF. The whole variable domain, filled in from reference TRBV15 and TRBJ2-7, reads DAMVIQNPRYQVTQFGKPVTLSCSQTLNHNVMYWYQQKSSQAPKLLFHYYDKDFNNEADTPDNFQSRRPNTSFCFLDIRSPGLGDTAMYLCATSSLRVFSSYEQYFGPGTRLTVT.

The chain has TRBV29-1 and TRBJ2-1, with 9 nucleotides matching TRBD1. V shed 7 bases, J shed 3 bases, and the junction held 13 bases outside the gene matches. The CDR3 is 16 amino acids. Per germline, CDR1 SQVTM and CDR2 ANQGSEA. The CDR3, as DNA: TGCAGCGGAAGACTCTTGACAGGGGGAGTCTACAATGAGCAGTTCTTC. It yields the protein CSGRLLTGGVYNEQFF.

The chain carries TRBV11-1 and TRBJ1-1, with unresolved D. The CDR3 runs to 15 residues. V dropped 1 base and J dropped 0 bases, with 9 bases sitting between them. From germline, CDR1 is SGHAT and CDR2 FQDESV (reference sequence). CDR3 in DNA: TGTGCCAGCAGCTTAGGTTACACCGTGAACACTGAAGCTTTCTTT. Protein product: CASSLGYTVNTEAFF.

V gene TRBV2 combines with J gene TRBJ2-1, with TRBD2 matching over 14 bases. With 6 bases clipped from V and 6 bases from J, the junction kept 7 bases outside the gene matches. The CDR3 is made up of 16 amino acids. Per germline, CDR1 SNHLY and CDR2 FYNNEI. CDR3 nucleotide sequence: TGTGCCAGCAGCCCCGGACTAGCGGGAGGCGGCAATGAGCAGTTCTTC. The encoded protein is CASSPGLAGGGNEQFF. Full variable domain (rest looked up from reference TRBV2 and TRBJ2-1): EPEVTQTPSHQVTQMGQEVILRCVPISNHLYFYWYRQILGQKVEFLVSFYNNEISEKSEIFDDQFSVERPDGSNFTLKIRSTKLEDSAMYFCASSPGLAGGGNEQFFGPGTRLTVL.

The CDR3 here is CASSGQTGENTEAFF. CDR3 in DNA: TGTGCCAGCAGTGGTCAGACAGGGGAGAACACTGAAGCTTTCTTT. V is TRBV6-1 and J is TRBJ1-1, with 8 bases identical to TRBD1. The J segment lost 1 base and the V segment lost 4 bases, leaving 5 bases of the junction unmatched. Germline V gives CDR1 MNHNS, CDR2 SASEGT. The CDR3 sequence is 15 residues long.

The gene calls are TRBV18 and TRBJ1-2; TRBD1 agrees at 9 bases. CDR3 length equals 14 residues. Trimming removed 4 bases from V and 4 bases from J; junction bases left unmatched: 4. CDR1 and CDR2 (germline): KGHSH, LQKENI. CDR3 in DNA: TGTGCCAGCTCACTCGACAGGGGGGGCTATGGCTACACCTTC. Translating it yields CASSLDRGGYGYTF.

This clone has just one count. The rearrangement links TRBV28 to TRBJ1-1; D uncertain. The CDR3 spans 16 residues. V lost 4 bases, J lost 4 bases, and 19 bases lay in between. Per the germline V gene, CDR1 is MDHEN and CDR2 is SYDVKM. CDR3 sequence reads: CASSSPTRFIGTEAFF. The CDR3 DNA reads as TGTGCCAGCAGTTCACCGACAAGATTCATCGGCACTGAAGCTTTCTTT.

The J gene is TRBJ1-2, the V gene TRBV7-2; 8 nucleotides align to TRBD1. CDR3 length equals 15 residues. Looked up from germline, CDR1 is SGHTA and CDR2 is FQGNSA. J gave up 0 bases and V 5 bases, and 5 bases lay outside the gene matches. CDR3 region: CASSAGQATNYGYTF. The CDR3 DNA reads TGTGCCAGCAGCGCGGGACAGGCGACTAACTATGGCTACACCTTC.

This clone has a handful of counts. The chain joins TRBV30 to TRBJ1-2; no definite D call. Trimming cost V 4 bases and J 12 bases, with 18 bases left between them. In germline, CDR1 is GTSNPN, CDR2 SVGIG (reference sequence). The CDR3 extends over 12 amino acids. In DNA form, the CDR3 reads TGTGCCTGGACTTTTGGGGAGTTGCCCCACACCTTC. Translated: CAWTFGELPHTF.

The chain couples TRBV6-5 to TRBJ2-4; maybe TRBD1 (5 bases). The V end was cut by 10 bases, the J end by 1 base, with 11 bases between. CDR3 length equals 13 residues. From germline, CDR1 is MNHEY and CDR2 SVGAGI. The DNA of the CDR3 is TGTGCCACCCAGGGTTTCGCCAAAAACATTCAGTACTTC. It translates to CATQGFAKNIQYF.

The rearrangement joins TRBV30 to TRBJ1-5, with 10 bases aligning to TRBD1. The V and J ends lost 2 bases and 5 bases, in that order; junction bases with no gene match: 3. The germline gives CDR1 GTSNPN, CDR2 SVGIG (reference sequence). CDR3 length: 14 residues. CDR3 DNA sequence: TGTGCCTGGAGTCTCGGACAGGGGGATCAGCCCCAGCATTTT. The encoded protein is CAWSLGQGDQPQHF. The full variable domain, rest sourced from reference TRBV30 and TRBJ1-5, is SQTIHQWPATLVQPVGSPLSLECTVEGTSNPNLYWYRQAAGRGLQLLFYSVGIGQISSEVPQNLSASRPQDRQFILSSKKLLLSDSGFYLCAWSLGQGDQPQHFGDGTRLSIL.

The chain is built from TRBV27 and TRBJ1-2, with 10 bases lining up with TRBD1. The CDR3 has 18 amino acids. V was clipped by 4 bases and J by 6 bases; unmatched bases: 17. From germline, CDR1 is MNHEY and CDR2 SMNVEV (reference sequence). In DNA form, the CDR3 reads TGTGCCAGCAGTTCCTTCGACCGGGACAGGGGAAGGCCAAATGGCTACACCTTC. It codes for CASSSFDRDRGRPNGYTF.